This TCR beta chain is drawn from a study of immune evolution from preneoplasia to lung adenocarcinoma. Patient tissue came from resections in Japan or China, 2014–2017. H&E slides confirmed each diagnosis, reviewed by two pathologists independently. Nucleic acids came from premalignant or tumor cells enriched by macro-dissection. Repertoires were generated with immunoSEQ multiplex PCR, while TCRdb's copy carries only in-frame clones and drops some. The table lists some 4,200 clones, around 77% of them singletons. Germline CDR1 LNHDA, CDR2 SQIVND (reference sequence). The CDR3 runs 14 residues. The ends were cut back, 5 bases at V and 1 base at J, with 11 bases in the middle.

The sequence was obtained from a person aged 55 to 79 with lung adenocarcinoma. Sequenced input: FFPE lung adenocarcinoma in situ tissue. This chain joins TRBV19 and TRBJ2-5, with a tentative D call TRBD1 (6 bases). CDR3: CASSQQGFQETQYF. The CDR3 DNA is TGTGCCAGTAGTCAACAGGGATTCCAAGAGACCCAGTACTTC.